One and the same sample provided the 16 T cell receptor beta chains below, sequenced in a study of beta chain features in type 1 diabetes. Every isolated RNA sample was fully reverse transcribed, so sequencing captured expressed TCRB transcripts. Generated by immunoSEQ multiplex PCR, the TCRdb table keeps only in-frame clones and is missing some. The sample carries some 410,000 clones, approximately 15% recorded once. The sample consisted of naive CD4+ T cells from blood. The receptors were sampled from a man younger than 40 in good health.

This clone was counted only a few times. CDR3 coding DNA: TGTGCCAGCAGCCTCCCCTGGGGAGGGACTGAAGCTTTCTTT. Amino acids: CASSLPWGGTEAFF. The chain employs TRBV5-6 and TRBJ1-1, with D unclear. Per germline, CDR1 SGHDT and CDR2 YYEEEE. The CDR3 is 14 residues long. Trimming removed 4 bases from V and 5 bases from J, with 15 bases in between.

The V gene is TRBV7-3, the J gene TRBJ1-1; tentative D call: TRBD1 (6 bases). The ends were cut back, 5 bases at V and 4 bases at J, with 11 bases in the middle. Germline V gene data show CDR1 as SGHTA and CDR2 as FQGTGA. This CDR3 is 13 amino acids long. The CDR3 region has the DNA TGTGCCAGCAGCACGGGGGCTGGCACTGAAGCTTTCTTT. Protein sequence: CASSTGAGTEAFF.

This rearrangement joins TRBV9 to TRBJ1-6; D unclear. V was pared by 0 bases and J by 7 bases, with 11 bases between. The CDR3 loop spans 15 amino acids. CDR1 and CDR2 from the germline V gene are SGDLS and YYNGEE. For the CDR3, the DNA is TGTGCCAGCAGCGTAGTTGCAGAACCGAATTCACCCCTCCACTTT. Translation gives CASSVVAEPNSPLHF. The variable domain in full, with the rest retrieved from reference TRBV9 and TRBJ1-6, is DSGVTQTPKHLITATGQRVTLRCSPRSGDLSVYWYQQSLDQGLQFLIQYYNGEERAKGNILERFSAQQFPDLHSELNLSSLELGDSALYFCASSVVAEPNSPLHFGNGTRLTVT.

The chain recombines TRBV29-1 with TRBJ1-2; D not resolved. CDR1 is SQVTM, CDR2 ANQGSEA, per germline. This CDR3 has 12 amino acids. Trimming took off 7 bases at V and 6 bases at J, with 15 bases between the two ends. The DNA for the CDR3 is TGCAGCGCCCTTACGGGCGGGGATGGCTACACCTTC. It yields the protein CSALTGGDGYTF.

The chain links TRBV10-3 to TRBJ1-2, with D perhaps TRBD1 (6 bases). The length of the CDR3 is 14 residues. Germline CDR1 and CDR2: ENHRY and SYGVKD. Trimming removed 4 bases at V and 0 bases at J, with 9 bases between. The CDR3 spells CAISGGGPNYGYTF. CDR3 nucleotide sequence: TGTGCCATCAGTGGTGGGGGCCCTAACTATGGCTACACCTTC.

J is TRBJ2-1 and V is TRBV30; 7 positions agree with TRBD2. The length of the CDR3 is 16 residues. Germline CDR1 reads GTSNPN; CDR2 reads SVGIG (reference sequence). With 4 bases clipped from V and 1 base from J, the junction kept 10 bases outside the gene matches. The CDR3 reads CAWTSRGAGSYNEQFF. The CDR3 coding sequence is TGTGCCTGGACCTCGAGGGGAGCGGGGTCCTACAATGAGCAGTTCTTC. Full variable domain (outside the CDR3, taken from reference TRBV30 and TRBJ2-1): SQTIHQWPATLVQPVGSPLSLECTVEGTSNPNLYWYRQAAGRGLQLLFYSVGIGQISSEVPQNLSASRPQDRQFILSSKKLLLSDSGFYLCAWTSRGAGSYNEQFFGPGTRLTVL.

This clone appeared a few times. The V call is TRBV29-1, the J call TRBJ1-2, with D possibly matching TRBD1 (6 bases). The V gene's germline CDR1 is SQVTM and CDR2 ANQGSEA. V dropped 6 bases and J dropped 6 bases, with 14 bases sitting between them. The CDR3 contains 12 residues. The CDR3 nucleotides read TGCAGCGTCCAATGGGGGCAACATGGCTACACCTTC. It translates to CSVQWGQHGYTF.

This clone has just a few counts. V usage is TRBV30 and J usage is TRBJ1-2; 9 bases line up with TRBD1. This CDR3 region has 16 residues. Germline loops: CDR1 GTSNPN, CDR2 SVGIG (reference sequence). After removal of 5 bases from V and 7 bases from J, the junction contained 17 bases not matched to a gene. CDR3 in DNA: TGTGCCTGGCTTCGGAGGACAGGGGCCCCGGGGGGTGGCTACACCTTC. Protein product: CAWLRRTGAPGGGYTF.

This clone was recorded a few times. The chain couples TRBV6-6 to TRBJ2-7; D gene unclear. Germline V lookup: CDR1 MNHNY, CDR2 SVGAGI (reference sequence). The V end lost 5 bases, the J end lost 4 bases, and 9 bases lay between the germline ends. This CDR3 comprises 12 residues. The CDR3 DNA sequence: TGTGCCAGCAGTCTGTTACCGTACGAGCAGTACTTC. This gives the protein CASSLLPYEQYF.

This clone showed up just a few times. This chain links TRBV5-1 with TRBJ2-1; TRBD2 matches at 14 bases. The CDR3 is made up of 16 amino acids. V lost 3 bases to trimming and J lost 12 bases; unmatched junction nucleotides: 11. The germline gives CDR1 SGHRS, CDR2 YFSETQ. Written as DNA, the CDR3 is TGCGCCAGCAGCTCCCCCAGACTAGCGGGGGGGCTCGGGCAGTTCTTC. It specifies CASSSPRLAGGLGQFF. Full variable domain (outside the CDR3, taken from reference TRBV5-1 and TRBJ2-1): KAGVTQTPRYLIKTRGQQVTLSCSPISGHRSVSWYQQTPGQGLQFLFEYFSETQRNKGNFPGRFSGRQFSNSRSEMNVSTLELGDSALYLCASSSPRLAGGLGQFFGPGTRLTVL.

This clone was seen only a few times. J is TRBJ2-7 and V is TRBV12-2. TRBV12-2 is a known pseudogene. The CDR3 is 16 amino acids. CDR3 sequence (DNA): TGTGCAAGTCGCTTAGCGGACAGTACTAGCTCCTACGAGCAGTACGTC. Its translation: CASRLADSTSSYEQYV.

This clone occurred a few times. In DNA form, the CDR3 reads TGTGCCAGCAGCTCAAGCAAACAGGGGAGGACAGATACGCAGTATTTT. It codes for CASSSSKQGRTDTQYF. This rearrangement joins TRBV5-4 to TRBJ2-3; perhaps TRBD1 as D (7 bases). The germline CDR1 and CDR2 sequences are SGHNT and YYREEE (reference sequence). This CDR3 comprises 16 residues. V was shortened by 3 bases and J by 3 bases, with 17 bases between the two germline ends.

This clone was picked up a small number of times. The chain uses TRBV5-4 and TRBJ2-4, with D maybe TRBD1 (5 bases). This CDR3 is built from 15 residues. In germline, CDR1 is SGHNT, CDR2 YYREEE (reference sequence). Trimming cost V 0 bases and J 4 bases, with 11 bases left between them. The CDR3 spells CASSLDQGSKNIQYF. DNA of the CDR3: TGTGCCAGCAGCTTGGATCAGGGTTCGAAAAACATTCAGTACTTC.

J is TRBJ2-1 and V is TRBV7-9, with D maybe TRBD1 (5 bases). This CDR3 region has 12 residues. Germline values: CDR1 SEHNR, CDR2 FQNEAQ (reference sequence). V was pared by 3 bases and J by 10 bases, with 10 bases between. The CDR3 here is CASSFQGREQFF. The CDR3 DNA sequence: TGTGCCAGCAGCTTCCAGGGCCGCGAGCAGTTCTTC.

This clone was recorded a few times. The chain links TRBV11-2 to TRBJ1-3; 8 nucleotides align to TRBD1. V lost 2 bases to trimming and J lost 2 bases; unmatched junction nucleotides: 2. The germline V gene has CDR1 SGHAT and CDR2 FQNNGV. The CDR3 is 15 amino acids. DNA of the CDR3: TGTGCCAGCAGCTTACAGGGGGCGGCTGGAAACACCATATATTTT. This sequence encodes CASSLQGAAGNTIYF. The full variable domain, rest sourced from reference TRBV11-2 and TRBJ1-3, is EAGVAQSPRYKIIEKRQSVAFWCNPISGHATLYWYQQILGQGPKLLIQFQNNGVVDDSQLPKDRFSAERLKGVDSTLKIQPAKLEDSAVYLCASSLQGAAGNTIYFGEGSWLTVV.

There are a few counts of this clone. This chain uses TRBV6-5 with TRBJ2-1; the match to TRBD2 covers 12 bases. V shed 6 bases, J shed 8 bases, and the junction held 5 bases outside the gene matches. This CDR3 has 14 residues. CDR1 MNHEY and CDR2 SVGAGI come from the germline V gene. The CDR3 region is CASRASGRGDEQFF. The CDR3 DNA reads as TGTGCCAGCAGAGCTAGCGGGAGGGGTGATGAGCAGTTCTTC.